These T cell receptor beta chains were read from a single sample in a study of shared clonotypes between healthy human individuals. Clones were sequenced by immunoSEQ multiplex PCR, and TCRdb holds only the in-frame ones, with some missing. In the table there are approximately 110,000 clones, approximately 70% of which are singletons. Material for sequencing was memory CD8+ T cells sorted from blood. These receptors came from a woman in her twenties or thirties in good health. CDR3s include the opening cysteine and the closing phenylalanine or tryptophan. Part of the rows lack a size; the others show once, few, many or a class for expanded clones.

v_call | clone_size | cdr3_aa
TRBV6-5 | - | CASSYGPQRGDEQYF
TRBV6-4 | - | CASSEGGVNTEAFF
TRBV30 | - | CAWSVVRAGELFF
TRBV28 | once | CASSFSQEPSGSVTDTQYF
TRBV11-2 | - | CASSRDPGQGADGYTF
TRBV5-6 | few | CASSPGSNQPQHF
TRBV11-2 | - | CASSLETIYEQYF
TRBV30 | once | CAWNCSVDNQPQHF
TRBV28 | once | CASSYPTSGGGNEQFF
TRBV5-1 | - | CASSLTGSVGTEAFF
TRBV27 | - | CAIGTGMNTEAFF
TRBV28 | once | CASSGLRGLKNTEAFF
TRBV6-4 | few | CASSAGGAPNEQFF
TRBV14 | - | CASSVARGTDTQYF
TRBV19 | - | CASSLDFSGLGGELFF
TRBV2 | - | CASSVDQETQYF
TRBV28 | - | CASSLSPVSEYF